This T cell receptor (beta chain) was observed in a study of breast tumors, draining lymph nodes, adjacent tissues. Notes on the study in general: Tumor and nontumor repertoires were significantly more similar in luminal-like than in basal-like breast cancer. Tumor TCR diversity was below lymph nodes but above nontumor tissue. Data fit most tumor T cells coming from lymph node, expanding in tumor. Data only fit, rather than demonstrated, lymph node origin of most tumor T cells.

The lymph nodes were axillary draining lymph nodes from breast cancer patients. TCRdb re-called the multiplex PCR reads through MiXCR, storing one row per CDR3 protein. The sample contains 150,000 to 200,000 distinct CDR3 sequences, approximately 30% of which appear only once. This clonotype was observed a handful of times. Its target is not known. Just one base apart from a much larger clone, this may be a read error. This likely comes from a read error, as the CDR3 has no conserved phenylalanine or tryptophan at its end. V was pared by 6 bases and J by 8 bases, with 3 bases of the junction left unmatched. The CDR3 is 10 residues long. Germline V lookup: CDR1 DFQATT, CDR2 SNEGSKA (reference sequence).

The source of this sequence is a female donor with breast cancer. Some clones in this sample may be carry-over from other donors' samples. The genes are TRBV20-1 and TRBJ1-2, with 7 positions matching TRBD1. The sequenced sample was axillary lymph node tissue. The CDR3 coding sequence is TGCAGTGCGGCACAGGGGGGCTACACCTCC. Translated: CSAAQGGYTS.